This section outlines one T cell receptor beta chain sequence together with its context. This CDR3 region has 16 residues. CDR1 KGHSH and CDR2 LQKENI come from the germline V gene. The ends lost 4 bases at V and 0 bases at J; junction bases unmatched: 7. These data belong to a study of blood T cell repertoires in COVID-19. Study details: Sites in the United States, Italy and Spain provided acute and convalescent COVID-19 samples.

How the authors handled the data: Scientists estimated how many nucleated cells there were by amplifying reference gene primers. TCRdb's table, derived via immunoSEQ multiplex PCR, lists solely in-frame clones and lacks some. The V and J calls and the clone size are those of that table, but D and trimming were determined from the DNA. Of over 200,000 clones listed, about 86% are singletons. Input material: peripheral blood. This receptor was identified in an elderly man with acute or convalescent COVID-19. J is TRBJ2-7 and V is TRBV18, with TRBD1 matching over 9 bases. The CDR3 DNA reads as TGTGCCAGCTCACGCCCGGGACAGGGCAGCTCCTACGAGCAGTACTTC. It is translated as CASSRPGQGSSYEQYF.